Here is one TCR beta chain with its context. The clone's antigen remains unknown. Per-base qualities were not stored, and no clone one base away is much larger. These data come from a study of lymphopenia after photon versus proton radiotherapy (dated by TCRdb to the late 2010s). For the study in its entirety: The immunological effects of photon versus proton radiation therapy were compared in patients with gastrointestinal tumors who developed high-grade lymphopenia. The cohort comprised some 20 patients with gastrointestinal tumors who received either photon or proton therapy and then developed lymphopenia. The study aimed to characterize how the two radiation modalities differ in their impact on the immune system.

Study-wide conclusions, independent of this receptor: Across the cohort, an inverse correlation was found between a larger post-nadir drop in TCR diversity and overall survival time among patients who died. The authors looked at the survival association only in patients who died, and they framed better survival with proton therapy as a possibility rather than a demonstrated result. Proton-treated patients stayed relatively stable during treatment, while photon-treated patients lost naive T cells and TCR diversity and gained effector/memory populations. Once the lymphocyte count had reached its nadir, the repertoires of photon-treated patients showed oligoclonal expansion, particularly of CD8+ Temra cells, and this expansion drove the decline in diversity.

CDR1 and CDR2 were assigned from the germline V gene (reference sequence) as SGHKS and YYEKEE. V loses 0 bases, J loses 0 bases, and the germline ends lie 17 bases apart. Measured from the cysteine to the phenylalanine, the CDR3 is 18 residues long. CDR3 DNA is the only sequence kept; it has 54 bases, read in frame from the first base. Libraries were made using the immunoSEQ multiplex PCR assay. Alongside multiparametric flow cytometry, deep sequencing of rearranged TCR beta loci was used to profile the T cell repertoires. TCRdb's version of the immuneACCESS table is confined to in-frame rearrangements and falls short of the full clone set. An unresolved V gene accounts for under half of the shortfall where checked; the remainder is of unknown origin. The sample data list approximately 21,000 clones, and about 85% of these were observed just once. The ten largest clones add up to approximately 18% of the sample.

This specimen consisted of peripheral blood, obtained from a patient treated with photon-based radiotherapy. The chain was built from TRBV5-5 and TRBJ2-3; the D gene identity is not certain. The receptor comes from a man between 60 and 75 years old with pancreatic cancer. The CDR3 in this case is CASSLDTVTAASTDTQYF. The DNA reads TGTGCCAGCAGCTTGGATACCGTGACGGCAGCTAGCACAGATACGCAGTATTTT.